This record covers a single T cell receptor (beta chain). Its antigen is as yet unknown. Repertoires were generated with immunoSEQ multiplex PCR, while TCRdb's copy carries only in-frame clones and drops some. The top ten hold 0.35% to 0.4% of the sample, which has over 200,000 clones, around 87% seen once. The data were obtained in a study of cytomegalovirus exposure and HLA in healthy donors. V lost 6 bases and J lost 4; bases outside the gene matches: 7. The CDR3 is 15 amino acids. Germline lookup yields CDR1 MNHEY and CDR2 SVGAGI. Points from the study as a whole: Researchers reported that a few CMV-associated chains were confirmed in vitro as CMV antigen-specific. Subsequent analysis of the 120 or so validation repertoires found a tendency for first-cohort TCR clusters to co-occur.

Specimen: PBMCs. This receptor was obtained from a woman aged 18-35 years in good health and CMV-seronegative. V and J are TRBV6-5 and TRBJ2-3; the match to TRBD2 covers 10 bases. The CDR3 bases are TGTGCCAGCAGCCCTACTAGCGGGGACGCAGATACGCAGTATTTT. Its protein product is CASSPTSGDADTQYF.